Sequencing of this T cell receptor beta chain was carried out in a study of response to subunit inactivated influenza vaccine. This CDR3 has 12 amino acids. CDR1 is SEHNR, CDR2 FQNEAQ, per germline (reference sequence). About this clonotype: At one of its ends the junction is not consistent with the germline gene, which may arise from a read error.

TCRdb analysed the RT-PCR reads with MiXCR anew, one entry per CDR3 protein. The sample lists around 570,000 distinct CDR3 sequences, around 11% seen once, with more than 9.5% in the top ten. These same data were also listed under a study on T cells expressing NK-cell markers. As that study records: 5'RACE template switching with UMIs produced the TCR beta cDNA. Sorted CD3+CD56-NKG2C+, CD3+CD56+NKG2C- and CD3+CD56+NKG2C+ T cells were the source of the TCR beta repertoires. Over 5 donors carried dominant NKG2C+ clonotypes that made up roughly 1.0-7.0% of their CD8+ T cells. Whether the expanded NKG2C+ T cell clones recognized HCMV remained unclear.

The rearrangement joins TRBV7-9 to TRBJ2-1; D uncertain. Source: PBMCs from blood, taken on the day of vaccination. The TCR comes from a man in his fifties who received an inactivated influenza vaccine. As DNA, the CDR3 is TGTGCCAGCAGTTTAAACCCCACGACCATTCGGTTC. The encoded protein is CASSLNPTTIRF.